Listed here are 19 T cell receptor beta chains from one sample, sequenced in a study of identical twins. TCRdb passed the 5' RACE reads through MiXCR, listing each CDR3 protein once. Altogether 420,000 or so distinct CDR3 sequences are present, approximately 17% being singletons, with the ten largest covering more than 10%. Sequenced: naive T cells sorted from blood. These receptor sequences come from a man in his fifties or sixties in good health.

This clonotype turned up a few times. The genes are TRBV5-1 and TRBJ1-6; 10 nucleotides agree with TRBD1. Germline V gene lookup returns CDR1 SGHRS and CDR2 YFSETQ. Trimming at V came to 3 bases and at J to 14 bases, leaving 11 bases not matched to a gene. This CDR3 is built from 15 residues. The CDR3, as DNA: TGCGCCAGCAGCTCGGGACAGGGGACCCTCTCAACCCTCCACTTT. Translated, it gives CASSSGQGTLSTLHF. The full variable domain, completed using reference TRBV5-1 and TRBJ1-6, is KAGVTQTPRYLIKTRGQQVTLSCSPISGHRSVSWYQQTPGQGLQFLFEYFSETQRNKGNFPGRFSGRQFSNSRSEMNVSTLELGDSALYLCASSSGQGTLSTLHFGNGTRLTVT.

The V and J genes are TRBV28 and TRBJ2-1, with TRBD2 matching 13 bases. The CDR3 is 17 residues long. Losses at the gene ends were 6 bases for V and 5 bases for J; bases not matched to a gene: 10. Germline CDR1 is MDHEN and CDR2 is SYDVKM. The CDR3 DNA follows: TGTGCCAGCAGGGTAAGGACTAGCGGGAGATCTCACAATGAGCAGTTCTTC. It codes for CASRVRTSGRSHNEQFF.

This clonotype was seen more than once but under ten times. The rearrangement joins TRBV12-3 or TRBV12-4 to TRBJ2-5; 13 bases fit TRBD2. This CDR3 contains 20 residues. V gave up 5 bases and J gave up 5 bases; unmatched junction bases: 20. The CDR3 is CASSPGRTSGSSGRLETQYF. The DNA for the CDR3 is TGTGCCAGCAGTCCCGGTAGGACTAGCGGGAGTTCTGGTCGTCTGGAGACCCAGTACTTC.

The sample holds many counts of this clonotype. The chain employs TRBV28 and TRBJ2-1; the match to TRBD2 covers 8 bases. Germline loops: CDR1 MDHEN, CDR2 SYDVKM. The ends lost 2 bases at V and 5 bases at J; junction bases unmatched: 2. The CDR3 has 14 residues. The CDR3 coding sequence is TGTGCCAGCAGTTTAGCGGGGGGTAACAATGAGCAGTTCTTC. As protein: CASSLAGGNNEQFF.

The chain is built from TRBV20-1 and TRBJ1-6, with 9 bases identical to TRBD1. J lost 9 bases, V lost 0 bases, and 15 bases had no gene match. Germline values: CDR1 DFQATT, CDR2 SNEGSKA (reference sequence). The CDR3 is 18 residues long. The DNA for the CDR3 is TGCAGTGCTAGAGATGTTTTTCCCCACAGGGGGCGAGTTTCACCCCTCCACTTT. Protein product: CSARDVFPHRGRVSPLHF.

This clonotype occurred many times. The genes are TRBV25-1 and TRBJ1-2; D gene unclear. This CDR3 has 13 residues. Per the germline V gene, CDR1 is MGHDK and CDR2 is SYGVNS. Deletions cut 2 bases from V and 7 bases from J, with 11 bases between. The CDR3 protein is CASSESWGSGYTF. The CDR3 region has the DNA TGTGCCAGCAGTGAAAGTTGGGGTAGTGGCTACACCTTC.

The rearrangement links TRBV7-8 to TRBJ2-7, with 13 bases fitting TRBD2. This CDR3 has 15 amino acids. Per germline, CDR1 SGHVS and CDR2 FQNEAQ. V dropped 5 bases and J dropped 2; count of bases not matched to a gene: 3. As DNA, the CDR3 is TGTGCCAGCAGCGGGACTAGCGGGACTGCCTACGAGCAGTACTTC. Translating gives CASSGTSGTAYEQYF.

The chain employs TRBV6-1 and TRBJ2-1; TRBD2 matches at 13 bases. The CDR3 has 15 residues. CDR1 is MNHNS and CDR2 is SASEGT in the germline V gene. After removal of 6 bases from V and 8 bases from J, the junction contained 7 bases not matched to a gene. CDR3 coding DNA: TGTGCCAGCAGCCATGGACTAGCGGGAGTCCATGAGCAGTTCTTC. This codes for CASSHGLAGVHEQFF.

The sample holds a few counts of this clonotype. This rearrangement joins TRBV20-1 to TRBJ2-1, with 9 bases lining up with TRBD2. CDR3 length: 14 amino acids. V lost 0 bases to trimming and J lost 6 bases; unmatched junction nucleotides: 3. In germline, CDR1 is DFQATT, CDR2 SNEGSKA (reference sequence). Here the CDR3 DNA reads TGCAGTGCTAGAGATGGCGGGGGGGCCAATGAGCAGTTCTTC. Its translation: CSARDGGGANEQFF.

This chain joins TRBV11-2 and TRBJ1-6, with D possibly TRBD1 on 5 matching bases. The CDR3 covers 14 residues. Germline lookup yields CDR1 SGHAT and CDR2 FQNNGV. Trimming pared 3 bases from V and 8 bases from J, leaving 11 bases between. CDR3 residues: CASSLGVNHSPLHF. The DNA for the CDR3 is TGTGCCAGCAGCTTGGGGGTAAACCATTCACCCCTCCACTTT.

The chain uses TRBV6-5 and TRBJ2-3, with TRBD2 identical over 9 bases. The germline CDR1 and CDR2 sequences are MNHEY and SVGAGI. This CDR3 is built from 16 residues. V was clipped by 0 bases and J by 4 bases; unmatched bases: 5. CDR3 in DNA: TGTGCCAGCAGTTACTCGGGCGGGAGGGCCGCAGATACGCAGTATTTT. Translated: CASSYSGGRAADTQYF.

In this sample, this clonotype turned up many times. This chain links TRBV11-2 with TRBJ2-3; 10 positions agree with TRBD1. Germline trimming cut 1 base from V and 5 bases from J; bases unmatched to any gene: 12. Germline V gene sequence: CDR1 SGHAT, CDR2 FQNNGV. The CDR3 has 18 amino acids. The CDR3 sequence: CASSLVPDRGVTKDTQYF. DNA of the CDR3: TGTGCCAGCAGCTTAGTCCCGGACAGGGGGGTTACAAAAGATACGCAGTATTTT.

This clonotype was recorded many times. The J gene is TRBJ2-1, the V gene TRBV6-1; 14 bases map to TRBD2. J gave up 5 bases and V 5 bases, and 5 bases lay outside the gene matches. The germline V gene has CDR1 MNHNS and CDR2 SASEGT. The length of the CDR3 is 16 residues. The chain's CDR3 is CASSRLAGGKNNEQFF. The CDR3, as DNA: TGTGCCAGCAGTCGACTAGCGGGGGGGAAAAACAATGAGCAGTTCTTC.

The J gene is TRBJ2-7, the V gene TRBV7-8; D may be TRBD2 (6 bases). V lost 0 bases and J lost 3, with 18 bases in between. There are 17 residues in the CDR3. Per the germline V gene, CDR1 is SGHVS and CDR2 is FQNEAQ. CDR3 sequence (DNA): TGTGCCAGCAGCTTAGCGAGGAATTGGGGGGACCACTACGAGCAGTACTTC. Residues: CASSLARNWGDHYEQYF.

This clonotype has only a few counts. CDR3 in amino acids: CASSPVVGAGDTEAFF. The CDR3 nucleotides are TGTGCCAGCAGCCCGGTGGTTGGGGCCGGGGACACTGAAGCTTTCTTT. The V call is TRBV12-3 or TRBV12-4, the J call TRBJ1-1, with D perhaps TRBD1 (5 bases). The CDR3 is 16 residues long. V lost 6 bases, J lost 3 bases, and 20 bases lay in between.

In its sample, this clonotype was seen a few times. The rearrangement uses TRBV28 and TRBJ2-4, with D perhaps TRBD1 or TRBD2 (6 bases each). The CDR3 loop spans 17 amino acids. Germline CDR1 and CDR2: MDHEN and SYDVKM. Trimming pared 5 bases from V and 8 bases from J, leaving 25 bases between. CDR3 loop: CASSPPDEGGKDDIQYF. The CDR3 DNA sequence: TGTGCCAGCAGTCCCCCGGACGAGGGGGGTAAGGATGACATTCAGTACTTC.

The chain joins TRBV15 to TRBJ2-3; TRBD1 matches at 8 bases. Per the germline V gene, CDR1 is LNHNV and CDR2 is YYDKDF (reference sequence). The trim removed 9 bases at V and 2 bases at J, leaving 7 bases unmatched. CDR3 length: 14 residues. DNA for the CDR3: TGTGCCACAGACAGGGGATTACCCACAGATACGCAGTATTTT. This encodes CATDRGLPTDTQYF.

This clonotype occurred a few times. The gene calls are TRBV27 and TRBJ2-5, with 11 bases that match TRBD2. Germline V gene sequence: CDR1 MNHEY, CDR2 SMNVEV (reference sequence). The CDR3 sequence is 15 residues long. V lost 5 bases, J lost 6 bases, and 8 bases stayed unmatched. In nucleotides, the CDR3 is TGTGCCAGCAGTCCTTTAGCGGGGGGGTGGCAGACCCAGTACTTC. It translates to CASSPLAGGWQTQYF.

This clonotype was recorded at least ten times. The chain combines TRBV9 with TRBJ2-7; 10 bases are a match to TRBD1. V lost 3 bases, J lost 4 bases, and 7 bases stayed unmatched. This CDR3 is 15 amino acids long. Germline CDR1 reads SGDLS; CDR2 reads YYNGEE. CDR3 in amino acids: CASSGQGALGYEQYF. The CDR3 DNA is TGTGCCAGCAGCGGACAGGGGGCGCTGGGTTACGAGCAGTACTTC.